This entry is about one TCR beta chain. Its antigen is unidentified. The CDR3 is made up of 16 amino acids. With 3 bases removed from V and 7 bases from J, the gap between germline ends came to 16 bases. The germline V gene has CDR1 LGHNT and CDR2 FRNRAP. MiXCR, applied by TCRdb to the reads, yields one record per CDR3 protein. The sample records 250,000 or so distinct CDR3 sequences, about 17% being singletons. This record belongs to a study of T cell repertoires in cytomegalovirus infection. Study-wide background: Public TCR beta signatures were indicative of both CMV infection and a matching HLA type. Overall study results and limits: Cumulative public TCR beta family frequency identified carriers of CMV plus the relevant HLA. What dominated the ex vivo response were HLA-C-restricted CMV-specific TCR beta clonotypes.

The sequence was collected from a human donor in good health (CMV status not recorded). Some clones in this sample may be carry-over from other donors' samples. The V gene is TRBV12-5, the J gene TRBJ1-6; a weak D match, TRBD1 (5 bases). Sequencing was done on a sample of CD8+ T cells from PBMCs. CDR3 sequence (DNA): TGTGCTAGTGGTTTTGGGACCGACCTGTGGAATTCACCCCTCCACTTT. Encoded protein: CASGFGTDLWNSPLHF.